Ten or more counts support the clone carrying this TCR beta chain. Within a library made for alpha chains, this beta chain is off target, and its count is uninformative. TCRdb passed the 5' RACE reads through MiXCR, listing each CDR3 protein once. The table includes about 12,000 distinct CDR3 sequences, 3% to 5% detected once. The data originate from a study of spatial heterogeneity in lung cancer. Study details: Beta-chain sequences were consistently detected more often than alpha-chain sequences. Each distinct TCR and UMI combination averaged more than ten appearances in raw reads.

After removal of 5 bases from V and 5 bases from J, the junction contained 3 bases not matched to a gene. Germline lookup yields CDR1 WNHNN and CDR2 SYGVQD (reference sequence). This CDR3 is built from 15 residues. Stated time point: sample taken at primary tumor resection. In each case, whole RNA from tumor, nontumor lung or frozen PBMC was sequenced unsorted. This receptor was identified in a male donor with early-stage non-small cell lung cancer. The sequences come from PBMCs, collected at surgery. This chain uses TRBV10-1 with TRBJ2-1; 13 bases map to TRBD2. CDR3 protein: CASSIGLAGDNEQFF. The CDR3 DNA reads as TGCGCCAGCAGTATTGGACTAGCGGGAGACAATGAGCAGTTCTTC.